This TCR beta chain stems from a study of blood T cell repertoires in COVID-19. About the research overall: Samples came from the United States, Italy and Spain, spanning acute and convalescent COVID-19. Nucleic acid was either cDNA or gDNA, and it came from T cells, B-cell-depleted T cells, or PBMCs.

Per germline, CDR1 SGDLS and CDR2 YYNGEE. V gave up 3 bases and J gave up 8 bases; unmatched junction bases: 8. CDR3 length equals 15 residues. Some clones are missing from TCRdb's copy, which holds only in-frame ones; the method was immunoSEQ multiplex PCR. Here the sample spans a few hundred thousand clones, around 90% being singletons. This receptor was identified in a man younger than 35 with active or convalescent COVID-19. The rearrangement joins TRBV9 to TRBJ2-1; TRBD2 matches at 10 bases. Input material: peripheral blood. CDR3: CASSALAGERDEQFF. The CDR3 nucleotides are TGTGCCAGCAGCGCCCTAGCGGGAGAACGGGATGAGCAGTTCTTC.